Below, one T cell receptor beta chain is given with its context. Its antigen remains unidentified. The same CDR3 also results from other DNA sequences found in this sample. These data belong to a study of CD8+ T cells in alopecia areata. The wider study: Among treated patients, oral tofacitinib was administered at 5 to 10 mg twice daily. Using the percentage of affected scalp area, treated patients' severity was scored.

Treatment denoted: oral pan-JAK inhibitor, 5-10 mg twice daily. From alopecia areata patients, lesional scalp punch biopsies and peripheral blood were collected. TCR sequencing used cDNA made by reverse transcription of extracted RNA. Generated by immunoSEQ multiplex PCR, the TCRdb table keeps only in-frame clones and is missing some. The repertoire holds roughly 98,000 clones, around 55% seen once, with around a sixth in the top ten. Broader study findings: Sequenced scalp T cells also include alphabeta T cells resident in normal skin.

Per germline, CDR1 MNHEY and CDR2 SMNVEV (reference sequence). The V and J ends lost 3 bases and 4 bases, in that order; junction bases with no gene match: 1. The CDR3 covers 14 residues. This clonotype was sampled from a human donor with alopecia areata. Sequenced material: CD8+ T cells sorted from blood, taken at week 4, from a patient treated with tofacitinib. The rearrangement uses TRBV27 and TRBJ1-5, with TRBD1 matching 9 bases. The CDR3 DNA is TGTGCCAGCAGTTTCGGACAGGGGAATCAGCCCCAGCATTTT. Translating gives CASSFGQGNQPQHF.